This T cell receptor (beta chain) was sequenced in a study of response to subunit inactivated influenza vaccine. General study findings and limits: After each seasonal influenza vaccination, few new T cells are recruited, the authors suggested.

CDR3 length equals 16 residues. V was cut by 1 base and J by 5 bases, with 14 bases left in between. CDR1 and CDR2 (germline): LGHNA, YSLEER. Turning to this clonotype: Its matching antigen is unknown.

Each CDR3 protein gets one entry after TCRdb re-called the RT-PCR reads with MiXCR. The sample lists a few hundred thousand distinct CDR3 sequences, 14% occurring once. V and J are TRBV4-3 and TRBJ1-4; weak D call: TRBD1 (6 bases). The sequencing here drew on PBMCs from blood, taken roughly 12 days after vaccination. The origin of this receptor is a man in his fifties or sixties who received an inactivated influenza vaccine. This CDR3 reads CASSQVGVDRNEKLFF. In nucleotides, the CDR3 is TGCGCCAGCAGCCAAGTTGGGGTGGACAGAAATGAAAAACTGTTTTTT.